The subject of this entry is one TCR beta chain. Its antigen is not known. Researchers ran the PCR with 60 Vbeta and 13 Jbeta primers. In the authors' workflow: As a later analysis found, there were 80 million to 90 million unique TCR beta chains, of which roughly 11 million were shared. Sequencing used immunoSEQ multiplex PCR; TCRdb keeps in-frame clones, though not all of them. V and J calls and clone size are given by that table; D and trimming were obtained from the DNA. In the table there are roughly 120,000 clones, more than 65% of which are singletons. Germline V gives CDR1 SNHLY, CDR2 FYNNEI. The CDR3 contains 15 residues. J was trimmed by 3 bases and V by 7 bases; bases with no gene match: 10. The data were obtained in a study of cytomegalovirus exposure and HLA in healthy donors. Turning to the study itself: One earlier analysis, a look at approximately 190 million T cells, found some 120 million unique TCR beta sequences. Notes on the study in general: In a later analysis, an Asian-associated ancestry cluster reportedly showed fewer N-insertions than the roughly 730-donor mean.

The sequence was obtained from a young man in good health and CMV-seropositive. The sequenced material came from PBMCs. V and J are TRBV2 and TRBJ1-1; TRBD1 matches at 8 bases. The CDR3 region is CASTSPGQGHTEAFF. CDR3 DNA: TGTGCCAGCACTTCCCCAGGACAGGGACACACTGAAGCTTTCTTT.